This T cell receptor beta chain is drawn from a study of graft-versus-host responses after intestinal transplantation. Study-level background: Recipients uniformly received anti-thymocyte globulin induction, followed by tacrolimus and steroids for roughly three years. Findings and caveats of the study: The presence of high graft-versus-host to host-versus-graft clonal ratios in allografts characterized patients with graft-donor T cell macrochimerism. Early post-transplant HvG declines were associated with peak circulating GvH clone levels. The marrow of recipients harbored GvH clones, and ileum or blood showed some of them first.

The V end was cut by 5 bases, the J end by 3 bases, with 10 bases between. Germline CDR1 LNHDA, CDR2 SQIVND (reference sequence). This CDR3 has 13 amino acids. Comment on this clone: What it binds is unknown.

Some clones are missing from TCRdb's copy, which holds only in-frame ones; the method was immunoSEQ multiplex PCR. The sample records 41,000 or so clones, 85% to 95% being singletons. V is TRBV19 and J is TRBJ1-1; no firm D call. Sequenced here: unstimulated CD8+ T cells sorted from spleen or lymph node cells, sampled before transplant. The origin of this receptor is a human donor who was the organ donor for an intestinal transplant. DNA of the CDR3: TGTGCCAGTAGTGCGACGGGCCACACTGAAGCTTTCTTT. This gives the protein CASSATGHTEAFF.